The 28 T cell receptor beta chains below come from one sample, sequenced in a study of blood T cell repertoires in COVID-19. Sequenced by immunoSEQ multiplex PCR; TCRdb stores in-frame clones only, minus some. The sample lists around 160,000 clones, 75% to 90% occurring once. Specimen: PBMCs or T cells enriched from blood (not recorded which). The receptors were sampled from a woman in her fifties or sixties who had recovered from COVID-19.

This chain uses TRBV27 with TRBJ1-1; weak D call: TRBD1 (6 bases). The CDR3 is made up of 16 amino acids. Germline CDR1 and CDR2: MNHEY and SMNVEV (reference sequence). The V gene lost 0 bases and the J gene lost 0 bases, with 11 bases spanning the gap. In DNA, the CDR3 is TGTGCCAGCAGTTTATCCGGGGGGCCTTTGAACACTGAAGCTTTCTTT. This codes for CASSLSGGPLNTEAFF.

The V call is TRBV5-1, the J call TRBJ2-2, with D tentatively TRBD2 (6 bases). V was trimmed by 0 bases and J by 3 bases, leaving 9 bases between them. Germline CDR1 reads SGHRS; CDR2 reads YFSETQ. The CDR3 has 15 residues. The CDR3 loop is CASSLGGLYTGELFF. CDR3 nucleotides: TGCGCCAGCAGCTTGGGGGGACTTTACACCGGGGAGCTGTTTTTT. The full variable domain, rest sourced from reference TRBV5-1 and TRBJ2-2, is KAGVTQTPRYLIKTRGQQVTLSCSPISGHRSVSWYQQTPGQGLQFLFEYFSETQRNKGNFPGRFSGRQFSNSRSEMNVSTLELGDSALYLCASSLGGLYTGELFFGEGSRLTVL.

The chain is built from TRBV19 and TRBJ2-3; D ambiguous. The CDR3 consists of 13 residues. CDR1 and CDR2 (germline): LNHDA, SQIVND (reference sequence). Trimming removed 4 bases at V and 5 bases at J, with 10 bases between. CDR3 amino acids: CASSTTREDTQYF. Here the CDR3 DNA reads TGTGCCAGTAGTACCACACGTGAAGATACGCAGTATTTT.

The chain is built from TRBV9 and TRBJ1-1, with 12 bases fitting TRBD1. The CDR3 length is 15 residues. Germline CDR1 is SGDLS and CDR2 is YYNGEE. Germline trimming cut 3 bases from V and 4 bases from J; bases unmatched to any gene: 4. CDR3 residues: CASSGGQGAITEAFF. CDR3 bases: TGTGCCAGCAGCGGGGGACAGGGGGCGATCACTGAAGCTTTCTTT.

The chain couples TRBV11-2 to TRBJ2-1; 14 positions match TRBD2. The germline V gene has CDR1 SGHAT and CDR2 FQNNGV. This CDR3 contains 17 residues. The V and J ends lost 5 bases and 5 bases, in that order; junction bases with no gene match: 8. For the CDR3, the DNA is TGTGCCAGCAGCCCGCCCCCGGGACTAGCGGGAGACAATGAGCAGTTCTTC. Protein product: CASSPPPGLAGDNEQFF. Combining the CDR3 with reference TRBV11-2 and TRBJ2-1 gives the whole variable domain EAGVAQSPRYKIIEKRQSVAFWCNPISGHATLYWYQQILGQGPKLLIQFQNNGVVDDSQLPKDRFSAERLKGVDSTLKIQPAKLEDSAVYLCASSPPPGLAGDNEQFFGPGTRLTVL.

V usage is TRBV6-1 and J usage is TRBJ1-2, with D tentatively TRBD1 (6 bases). The CDR3 is made up of 14 amino acids. Germline loops: CDR1 MNHNS, CDR2 SASEGT. Trimming left V 7 bases short and J 4 bases short, with 16 bases between. The CDR3 sequence: CASNLGGTIYGYTF. The CDR3 nucleotides are TGTGCCAGCAACCTAGGGGGTACGATCTATGGCTACACCTTC.

This chain joins TRBV2 and TRBJ1-1; the D gene is possibly TRBD1 (6 bases). V was shortened by 6 bases and J by 5 bases, with 16 bases between the two germline ends. The germline gives CDR1 SNHLY, CDR2 FYNNEI. The CDR3 loop spans 14 amino acids. CDR3: CASSTSGGSTEAFF. CDR3 bases: TGTGCCAGCAGCACCAGCGGGGGCAGTACTGAAGCTTTCTTT.

This chain connects TRBV3-1 (or the pseudogene TRBV3-2) to TRBJ1-6; no firm D call. In germline, CDR1 is LGHDT, CDR2 YNNKEL (reference sequence). The CDR3 sequence is 14 residues long. V lost 4 bases, J lost 10 bases, and 14 bases lay in between. CDR3: CASSLNLEQSPLHF. The CDR3 bases are TGTGCCAGCAGCCTGAACCTCGAACAGTCACCCCTCCACTTT.

This clone was counted only a few times. This chain links TRBV2 with TRBJ1-1; no firm D call. Germline CDR1 and CDR2: SNHLY and FYNNEI. The CDR3 is 14 residues long. Between the trimmed V and J ends, which lost 6 bases and 4 bases, there was a span of 15 bases. The CDR3 is CASRPPEWSTEAFF. The CDR3 coding sequence is TGTGCCAGCAGGCCACCCGAGTGGAGCACTGAAGCTTTCTTT.

This clone came up a few times. This chain connects TRBV10-3 to TRBJ2-1, with 14 bases that match TRBD2. Germline loops: CDR1 ENHRY, CDR2 SYGVKD. The length of the CDR3 is 15 residues. Unmatched junction bases numbered 4, after V lost 2 bases and J lost 10 bases. The CDR3 bases are TGTGCCATCAGTGAGGGACTAGCGGGGGGCCAGGAGCAGTTCTTC. It yields the protein CAISEGLAGGQEQFF.

J is TRBJ1-2 and V is TRBV6-1; D is uncertain. Deletions cut 3 bases from V and 8 bases from J, with 16 bases between. Germline CDR1 reads MNHNS; CDR2 reads SASEGT. CDR3 length: 14 amino acids. The DNA for the CDR3 is TGTGCCAGCAGTGAGAGCGCCCTCGGCTACGGCTACACCTTC. Residues: CASSESALGYGYTF.

V gene TRBV19 combines with J gene TRBJ1-5, with 9 bases fitting TRBD1. V was pared by 9 bases and J by 4 bases, with 7 bases of the junction left unmatched. The CDR3 has 14 residues. The germline V gene has CDR1 LNHDA and CDR2 SQIVND (reference sequence). The CDR3 nucleotides read TGTGCCAGCATGACGGGGACAGGGAATCAGCCCCAGCATTTT. Its protein is CASMTGTGNQPQHF.

This chain connects TRBV3-1 (or the pseudogene TRBV3-2) to TRBJ1-5; maybe TRBD1 (5 bases). Trimming pared 3 bases from V and 4 bases from J, leaving 13 bases between. The germline V gene has CDR1 LGHDT and CDR2 YNNKEL (reference sequence). The CDR3 runs to 15 residues. In DNA form, the CDR3 reads TGTGCCAGCAGCCAGTACCCTGGGGGGAATCAGCCCCAGCATTTT. Translating it yields CASSQYPGGNQPQHF.

The V and J genes are TRBV7-8 and TRBJ1-6; D unresolved. CDR1 is SGHVS, CDR2 FQNEAQ, per germline. This CDR3 spans 15 amino acids. V dropped 1 base and J dropped 9 bases, with 13 bases sitting between them. CDR3 sequence: CASSLGRGDRSPLHF. The CDR3 DNA reads TGTGCCAGCAGCTTAGGCCGGGGTGATCGTTCACCCCTCCACTTT.

The chain recombines TRBV5-5 with TRBJ2-7; 9 bases agree with TRBD1. The V and J ends lost 4 bases and 2 bases, in that order; junction bases with no gene match: 4. Germline V gene sequence: CDR1 SGHKS, CDR2 YYEKEE (reference sequence). This CDR3 region has 14 residues. The CDR3 here is CASSGNRGPYEQYF. In nucleotides, the CDR3 is TGTGCCAGCAGCGGGAACAGGGGGCCCTACGAGCAGTACTTC.

The chain couples TRBV6-2 or TRBV6-3 to TRBJ1-5; a possible D gene is TRBD1 (6 bases). Germline CDR1 and CDR2: MNHEY and SVGEGT. Trimming removed 5 bases at V and 7 bases at J, with 15 bases between. The CDR3 consists of 14 residues. CDR3 residues: CASSSTGTNQPQHF. CDR3 DNA sequence: TGTGCCAGCAGTAGTACAGGGACAAACCAGCCCCAGCATTTT.

This clone was seen a handful of times. This chain uses TRBV2 with TRBJ2-1; possible D gene TRBD2, 6 bases. Germline V lookup: CDR1 SNHLY, CDR2 FYNNEI. Trimming pared 4 bases from V and 1 base from J, leaving 11 bases between. CDR3 length: 15 residues. The CDR3 sequence: CASSALAGSYNEQFF. As DNA, the CDR3 is TGTGCCAGCAGTGCCCTGGCGGGGTCCTACAATGAGCAGTTCTTC.

The chain links TRBV11-3 to TRBJ2-2; D gene ambiguous. V lost 1 base and J lost 2, with 8 bases in between. CDR1 SGHNT and CDR2 YENEEA come from the germline V gene. This CDR3 comprises 15 residues. The CDR3 spells CASSLGGDNTGELFF. Written as DNA, the CDR3 is TGTGCCAGCAGCTTAGGCGGAGATAACACCGGGGAGCTGTTTTTT.

This clone was detected once. The V call is TRBV7-6, the J call TRBJ2-1; 10 bases align to TRBD2. CDR3 size: 17 residues. After removal of 0 bases from V and 5 bases from J, the junction contained 7 bases not matched to a gene. CDR1 is SGHVS, CDR2 FNYEAQ, per germline. Written as DNA, the CDR3 is TGTGCCAGCAGCTTAGCGTTATCAGCGGGGGGGAACAATGAGCAGTTCTTC. It codes for CASSLALSAGGNNEQFF.

The CDR3 reads CASSLGQGRNTIYF. Written as DNA, the CDR3 is TGTGCCAGCAGCTTAGGACAGGGCCGAAACACCATATATTTT. The genes are TRBV5-6 and TRBJ1-3; 8 nucleotides agree with TRBD1. CDR1 is SGHDT, CDR2 YYEEEE, per germline. Trimming took 2 bases from V and 5 from J; bases not matched to a gene: 3. CDR3 length: 14 residues.

The V gene is TRBV3-1 (or the pseudogene TRBV3-2), the J gene TRBJ1-2; D unresolved. Deletions cut 5 bases from V and 8 bases from J, with 12 bases between. The CDR3 loop spans 12 amino acids. Germline assignment: CDR1 LGHDT and CDR2 YNNKEL (reference sequence). The CDR3 DNA is TGTGCCAGCAGCGGGCTTTCAGGCGGCTACACCTTC. Translation gives CASSGLSGGYTF.

The gene calls are TRBV18 and TRBJ2-3, with D possibly matching TRBD2 (5 bases). The germline V gene has CDR1 KGHSH and CDR2 LQKENI. V was shortened by 0 bases and J by 5 bases, with 12 bases between the two germline ends. This CDR3 contains 15 residues. The CDR3 protein is CASSPPQGRGDTQYF. CDR3 in DNA: TGTGCCAGCTCACCACCGCAAGGCCGGGGAGATACGCAGTATTTT. The variable domain in full, completed from reference TRBV18 and TRBJ2-3, reads NAGVMQNPRHLVRRRGQEARLRCSPMKGHSHVYWYRQLPEEGLKFMVYLQKENIIDESGMPKERFSAEFPKEGPSILRIQQVVRGDSAAYFCASSPPQGRGDTQYFGPGTRLTVL.

This clone was recorded only once. The CDR3 DNA is TGTGCCAGCAGCGACTTTAATCGGAATGAGCAGTTCTTC. It codes for CASSDFNRNEQFF. The rearrangement links TRBV6-5 to TRBJ2-1; no reliable D call. Germline V lookup: CDR1 MNHEY, CDR2 SVGAGI. CDR3 length: 13 residues. V gave up 6 bases and J gave up 7 bases, with 13 bases separating them.

The table lists this clone with a few counts. The rearrangement links TRBV27 to TRBJ2-2, with TRBD2 identical over 7 bases. The CDR3 sequence is 15 residues long. Trimming at V came to 5 bases and at J to 7 bases, leaving 10 bases not matched to a gene. Germline CDR1 and CDR2: MNHEY and SMNVEV (reference sequence). The CDR3 DNA is TGTGCCAGCAGTCCCCAGTGGGGGGGTGTCGGGGAGCTGTTTTTT. It encodes CASSPQWGGVGELFF.

V is TRBV19 and J is TRBJ2-7; D gene uncertain. CDR1 is LNHDA and CDR2 is SQIVND in the germline V gene (reference sequence). This CDR3 spans 13 amino acids. Trimming shortened V by 9 bases and J by 3 bases, and 15 bases separated the two germline ends. CDR3 in DNA: TGTGCCAGCAGAGGCCCTCCAGACTACGAGCAGTACTTC. Its protein product is CASRGPPDYEQYF.

The rearrangement links TRBV5-6 to TRBJ1-6, with no clear D. V was shortened by 3 bases and J by 6 bases, with 16 bases between the two germline ends. The CDR3 has 16 amino acids. Germline CDR1 is SGHDT and CDR2 is YYEEEE. The CDR3 here is CASSSQQVSVNSPLHF. The CDR3 DNA sequence: TGTGCCAGCAGCTCCCAGCAGGTATCCGTTAATTCACCCCTCCACTTT.

This chain uses TRBV4-1 with TRBJ2-2; D is possibly TRBD1 (5 bases). This CDR3 contains 14 residues. The germline gives CDR1 MGHRA, CDR2 YSYEKL. The ends were cut back, 6 bases at V and 6 bases at J, with 14 bases in the middle. CDR3 residues: CASRSGIVAGELFF. In DNA form, the CDR3 reads TGCGCCAGCAGATCAGGGATTGTTGCCGGGGAGCTGTTTTTT.

V and J are TRBV6-1 and TRBJ2-7; a possible D gene is TRBD2 (6 bases). Trimming cost V 3 bases and J 5 bases, with 29 bases left between them. The CDR3 is 19 residues long. The germline CDR1 and CDR2 sequences are MNHNS and SASEGT. The CDR3 nucleotides read TGTGCCAGCAGTGACGGGGATCCGTCTGGGACTTCTTATAGGAACGAGCAGTACTTC. Encoded protein: CASSDGDPSGTSYRNEQYF.